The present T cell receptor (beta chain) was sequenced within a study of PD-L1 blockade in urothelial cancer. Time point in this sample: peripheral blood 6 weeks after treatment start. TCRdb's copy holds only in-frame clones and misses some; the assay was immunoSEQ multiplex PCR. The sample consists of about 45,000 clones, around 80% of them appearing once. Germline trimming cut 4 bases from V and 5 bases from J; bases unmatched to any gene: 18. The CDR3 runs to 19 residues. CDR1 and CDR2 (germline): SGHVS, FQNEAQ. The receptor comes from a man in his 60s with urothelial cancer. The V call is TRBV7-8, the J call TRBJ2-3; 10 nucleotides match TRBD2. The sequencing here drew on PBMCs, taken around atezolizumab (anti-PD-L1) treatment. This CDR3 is CASSSEGRSGGAVKDTQYF. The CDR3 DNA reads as TGTGCCAGCAGCTCCGAGGGGAGAAGCGGGGGGGCCGTAAAAGATACGCAGTATTTT.